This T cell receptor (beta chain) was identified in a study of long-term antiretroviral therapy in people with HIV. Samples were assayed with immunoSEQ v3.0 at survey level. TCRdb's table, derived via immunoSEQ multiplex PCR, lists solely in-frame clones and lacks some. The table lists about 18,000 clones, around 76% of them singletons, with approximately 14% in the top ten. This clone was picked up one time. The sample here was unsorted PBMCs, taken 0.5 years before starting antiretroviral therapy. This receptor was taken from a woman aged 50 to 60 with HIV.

CDR3 in amino acids: CASSLGGGFKNIQYF. CDR3 DNA: TGTGCCAGCAGCTTAGGCGGGGGGTTCAAAAACATTCAGTACTTC. The chain is built from TRBV7-3 and TRBJ2-4, with 8 nucleotides matching TRBD2. Germline V CDR1 and CDR2: SGHTA, FQGTGA. CDR3 length equals 15 residues. V lost 2 bases and J lost 3; bases outside the gene matches: 3. The entire variable domain, with the rest obtained from reference TRBV7-3 and TRBJ2-4, is as follows: GAGVSQTPSNKVTEKGKYVELRCDPISGHTALYWYRQSLGQGPEFLIYFQGTGAADDSGLPNDRFFAVRPEGSVSTLKIQRTERGDSAVYLCASSLGGGFKNIQYFGAGTRLSVL.